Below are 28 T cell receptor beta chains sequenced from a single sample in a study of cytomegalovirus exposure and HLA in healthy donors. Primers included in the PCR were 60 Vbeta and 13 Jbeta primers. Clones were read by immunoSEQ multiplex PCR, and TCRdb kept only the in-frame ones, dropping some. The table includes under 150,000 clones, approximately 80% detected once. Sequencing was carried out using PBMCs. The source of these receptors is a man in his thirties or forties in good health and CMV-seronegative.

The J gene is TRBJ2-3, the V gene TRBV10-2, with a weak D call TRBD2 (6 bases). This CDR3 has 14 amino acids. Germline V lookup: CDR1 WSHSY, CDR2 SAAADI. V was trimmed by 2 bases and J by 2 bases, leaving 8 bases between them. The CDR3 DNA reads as TGCGCCAGCAGTGAGATAGCGGACACAGATACGCAGTATTTT. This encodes CASSEIADTDTQYF.

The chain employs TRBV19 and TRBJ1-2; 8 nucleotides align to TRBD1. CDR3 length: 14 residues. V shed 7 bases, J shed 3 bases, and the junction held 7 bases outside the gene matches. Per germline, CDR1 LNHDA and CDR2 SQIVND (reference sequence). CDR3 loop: CASTQGTGHYGYTF. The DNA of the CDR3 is TGTGCCAGTACCCAAGGGACAGGACACTATGGCTACACCTTC.

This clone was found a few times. The CDR3 sequence is CASSLGDTNTGELFF. DNA for the CDR3: TGTGCCAGCAGCTTGGGAGATACGAACACCGGGGAGCTGTTTTTT. V and J are TRBV7-6 and TRBJ2-2; tentative D call: TRBD2 (5 bases). V was cut by 3 bases and J by 0 bases, with 8 bases left in between. This CDR3 has 15 residues. Germline-derived CDR1 and CDR2 are SGHVS and FNYEAQ.

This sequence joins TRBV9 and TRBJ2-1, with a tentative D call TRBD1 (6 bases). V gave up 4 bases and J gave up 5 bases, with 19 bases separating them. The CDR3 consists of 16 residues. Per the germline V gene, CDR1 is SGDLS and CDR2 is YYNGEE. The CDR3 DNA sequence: TGTGCCAGCAGCACACAGGGACCCCAAGGGGACAATGAGCAGTTCTTC. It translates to CASSTQGPQGDNEQFF.

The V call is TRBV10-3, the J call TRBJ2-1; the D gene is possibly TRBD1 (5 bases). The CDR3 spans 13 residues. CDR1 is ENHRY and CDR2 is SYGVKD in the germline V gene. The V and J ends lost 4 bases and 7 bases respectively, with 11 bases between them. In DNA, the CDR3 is TGTGCCATCAGTGCAGGGTTTGAGAATGAGCAGTTCTTC. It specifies CAISAGFENEQFF.

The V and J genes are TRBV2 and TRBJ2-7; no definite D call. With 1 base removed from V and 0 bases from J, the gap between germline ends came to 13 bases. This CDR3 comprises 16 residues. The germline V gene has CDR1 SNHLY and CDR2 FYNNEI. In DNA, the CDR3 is TGTGCCAGCAGTGAAGGCAGTGCAGTAGCCTCCTACGAGCAGTACTTC. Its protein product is CASSEGSAVASYEQYF.

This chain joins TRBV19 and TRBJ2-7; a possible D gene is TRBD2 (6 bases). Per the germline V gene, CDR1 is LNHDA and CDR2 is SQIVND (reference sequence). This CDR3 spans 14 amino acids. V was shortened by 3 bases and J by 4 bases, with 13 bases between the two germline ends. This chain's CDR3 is CASSMTGVSYEQYF. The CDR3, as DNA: TGTGCCAGTAGTATGACGGGAGTCTCTTACGAGCAGTACTTC.

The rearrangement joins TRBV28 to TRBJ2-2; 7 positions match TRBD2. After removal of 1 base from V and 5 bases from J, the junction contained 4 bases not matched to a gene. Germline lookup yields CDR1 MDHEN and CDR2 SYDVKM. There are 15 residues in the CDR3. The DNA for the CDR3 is TGTGCCAGCAGTTTATCGGGAGCGGGGACCGGGGAGCTGTTTTTT. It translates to CASSLSGAGTGELFF.

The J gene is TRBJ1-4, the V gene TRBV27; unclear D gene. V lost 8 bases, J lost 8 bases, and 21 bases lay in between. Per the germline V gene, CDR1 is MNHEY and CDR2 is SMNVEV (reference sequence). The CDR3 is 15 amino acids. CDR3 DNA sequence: TGTGCCAGCCCCATTTTTCCCCTTGATCGGGAAAAACTGTTTTTT. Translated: CASPIFPLDREKLFF.

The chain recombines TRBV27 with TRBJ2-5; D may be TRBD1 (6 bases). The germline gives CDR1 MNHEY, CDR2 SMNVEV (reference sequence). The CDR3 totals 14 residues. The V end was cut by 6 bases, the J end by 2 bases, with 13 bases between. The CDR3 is CASSITGYQETQYF. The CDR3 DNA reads TGTGCCAGCAGCATAACAGGGTATCAAGAGACCCAGTACTTC.

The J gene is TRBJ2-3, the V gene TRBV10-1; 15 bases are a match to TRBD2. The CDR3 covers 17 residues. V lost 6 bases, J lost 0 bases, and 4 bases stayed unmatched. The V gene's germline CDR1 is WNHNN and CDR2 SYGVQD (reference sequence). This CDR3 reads CASSPGLAGGSTDTQYF. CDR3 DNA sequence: TGCGCCAGCAGCCCGGGACTAGCGGGAGGAAGCACAGATACGCAGTATTTT.

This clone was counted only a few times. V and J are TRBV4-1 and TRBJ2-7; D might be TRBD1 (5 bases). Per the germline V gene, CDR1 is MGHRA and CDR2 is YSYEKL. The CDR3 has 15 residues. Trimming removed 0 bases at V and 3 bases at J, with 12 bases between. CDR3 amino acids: CASSQDVWGDYEQYF. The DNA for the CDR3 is TGCGCCAGCAGCCAAGATGTGTGGGGCGACTACGAGCAGTACTTC.

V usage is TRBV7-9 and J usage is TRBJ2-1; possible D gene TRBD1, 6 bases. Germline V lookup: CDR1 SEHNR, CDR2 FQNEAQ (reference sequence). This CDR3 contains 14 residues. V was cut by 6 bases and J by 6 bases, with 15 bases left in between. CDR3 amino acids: CASSWAGAGNEQFF. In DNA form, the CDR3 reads TGTGCCAGCAGTTGGGCAGGGGCAGGCAATGAGCAGTTCTTC.

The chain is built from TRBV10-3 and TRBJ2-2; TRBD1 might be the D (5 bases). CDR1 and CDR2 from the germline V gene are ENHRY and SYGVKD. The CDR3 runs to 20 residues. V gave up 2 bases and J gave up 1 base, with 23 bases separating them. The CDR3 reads CAISEPRLDTRYLNTGELFF. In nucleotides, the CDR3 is TGTGCCATCAGTGAGCCGCGCTTGGACACAAGGTATCTGAACACCGGGGAGCTGTTTTTT.

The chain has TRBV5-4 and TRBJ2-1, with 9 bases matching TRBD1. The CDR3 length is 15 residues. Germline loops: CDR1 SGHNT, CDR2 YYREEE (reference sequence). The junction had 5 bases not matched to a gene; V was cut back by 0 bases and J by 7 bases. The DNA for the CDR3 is TGTGCCAGCAGCTTGGGCGGGACAGGGATTAATGAGCAGTTCTTC. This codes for CASSLGGTGINEQFF.

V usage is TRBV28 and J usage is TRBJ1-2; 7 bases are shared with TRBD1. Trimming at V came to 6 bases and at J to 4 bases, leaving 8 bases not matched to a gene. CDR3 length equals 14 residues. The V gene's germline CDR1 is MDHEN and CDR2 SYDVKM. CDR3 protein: CASRTGQSFYGYTF. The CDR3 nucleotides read TGTGCCAGCAGGACGGGACAGTCCTTCTATGGCTACACCTTC.

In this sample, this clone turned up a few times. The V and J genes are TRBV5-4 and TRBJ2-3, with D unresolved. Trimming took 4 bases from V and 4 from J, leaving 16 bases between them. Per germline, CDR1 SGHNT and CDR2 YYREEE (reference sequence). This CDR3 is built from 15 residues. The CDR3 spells CASSRDSTTADTQYF. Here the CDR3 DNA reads TGTGCCAGCAGCCGAGACTCCACAACGGCAGATACGCAGTATTTT.

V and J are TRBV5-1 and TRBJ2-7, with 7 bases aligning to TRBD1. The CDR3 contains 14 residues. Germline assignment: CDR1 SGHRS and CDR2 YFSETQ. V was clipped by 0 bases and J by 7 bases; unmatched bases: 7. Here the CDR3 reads CASSLGQGLEEQYF. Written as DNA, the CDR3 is TGCGCCAGCAGCTTGGGACAGGGCTTGGAAGAGCAGTACTTC.

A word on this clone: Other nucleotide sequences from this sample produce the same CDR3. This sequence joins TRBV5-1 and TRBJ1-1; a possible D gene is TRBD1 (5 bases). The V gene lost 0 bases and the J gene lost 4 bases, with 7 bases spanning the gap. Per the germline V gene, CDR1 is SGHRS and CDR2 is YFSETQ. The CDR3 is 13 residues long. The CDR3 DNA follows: TGCGCCAGCAGCTTGGGGGGCGGCACTGAAGCTTTCTTT. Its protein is CASSLGGGTEAFF.

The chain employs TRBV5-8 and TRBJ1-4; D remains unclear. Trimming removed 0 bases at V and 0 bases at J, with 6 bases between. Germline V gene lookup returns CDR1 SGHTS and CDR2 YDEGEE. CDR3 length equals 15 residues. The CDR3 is CASSLGAATNEKLFF. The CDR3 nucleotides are TGTGCCAGCAGCTTGGGGGCAGCAACTAATGAAAAACTGTTTTTT.

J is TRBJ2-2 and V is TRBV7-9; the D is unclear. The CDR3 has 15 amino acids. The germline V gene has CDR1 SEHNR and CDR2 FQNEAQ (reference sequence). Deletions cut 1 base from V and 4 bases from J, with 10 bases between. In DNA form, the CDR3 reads TGTGCCAGCAGCTTAGGCCGAGAGTCCACCGGGGAGCTGTTTTTT. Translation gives CASSLGRESTGELFF. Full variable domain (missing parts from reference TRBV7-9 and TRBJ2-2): DTGVSQNPRHKITKRGQNVTFRCDPISEHNRLYWYRQTLGQGPEFLTYFQNEAQLEKSRLLSDRFSAERPKGSFSTLEIQRTEQGDSAMYLCASSLGRESTGELFFGEGSRLTVL.

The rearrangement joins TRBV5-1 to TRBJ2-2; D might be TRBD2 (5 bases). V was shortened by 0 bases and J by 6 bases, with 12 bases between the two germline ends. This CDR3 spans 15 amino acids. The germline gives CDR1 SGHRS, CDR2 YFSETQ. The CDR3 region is CASSLAPAGAGELFF. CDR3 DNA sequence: TGCGCCAGCAGCTTGGCACCAGCCGGGGCCGGGGAGCTGTTTTTT. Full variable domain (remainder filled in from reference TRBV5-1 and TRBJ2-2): KAGVTQTPRYLIKTRGQQVTLSCSPISGHRSVSWYQQTPGQGLQFLFEYFSETQRNKGNFPGRFSGRQFSNSRSEMNVSTLELGDSALYLCASSLAPAGAGELFFGEGSRLTVL.

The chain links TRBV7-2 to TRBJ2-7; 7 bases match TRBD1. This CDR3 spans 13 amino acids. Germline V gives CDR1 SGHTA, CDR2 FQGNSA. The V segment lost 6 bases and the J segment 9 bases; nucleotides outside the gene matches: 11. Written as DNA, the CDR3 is TGTGCCAGCAGGATAAGGGCAGGGGGTTGGCAGTACTTC. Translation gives CASRIRAGGWQYF.

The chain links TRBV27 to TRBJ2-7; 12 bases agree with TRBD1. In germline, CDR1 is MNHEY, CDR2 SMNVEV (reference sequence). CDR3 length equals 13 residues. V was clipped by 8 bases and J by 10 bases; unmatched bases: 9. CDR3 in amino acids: CASAGTGGAHQYF. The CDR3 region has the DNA TGTGCCAGCGCTGGGACAGGGGGCGCCCATCAGTACTTC.

Here the CDR3 reads CASSFSSGRVRDTQYF. The CDR3 bases are TGTGCCAGCAGCTTTTCTAGCGGGAGGGTTCGAGATACGCAGTATTTT. The chain carries TRBV5-4 and TRBJ2-3, with 12 nucleotides matching TRBD2. Germline V gene sequence: CDR1 SGHNT, CDR2 YYREEE (reference sequence). The trim removed 2 bases at V and 5 bases at J, leaving 6 bases unmatched. CDR3 size: 16 residues.

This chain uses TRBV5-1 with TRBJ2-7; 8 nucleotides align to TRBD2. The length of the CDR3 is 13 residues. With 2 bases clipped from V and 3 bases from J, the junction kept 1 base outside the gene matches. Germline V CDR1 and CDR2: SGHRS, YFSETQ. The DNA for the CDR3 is TGCGCCAGCAGCTTTAGCGGGGTCTACGAGCAGTACTTC. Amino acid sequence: CASSFSGVYEQYF. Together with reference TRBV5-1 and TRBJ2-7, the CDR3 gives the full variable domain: KAGVTQTPRYLIKTRGQQVTLSCSPISGHRSVSWYQQTPGQGLQFLFEYFSETQRNKGNFPGRFSGRQFSNSRSEMNVSTLELGDSALYLCASSFSGVYEQYFGPGTRLTVT.

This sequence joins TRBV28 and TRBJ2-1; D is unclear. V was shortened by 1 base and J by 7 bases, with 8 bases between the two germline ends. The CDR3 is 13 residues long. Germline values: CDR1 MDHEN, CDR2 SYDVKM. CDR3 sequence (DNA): TGTGCCAGCAGTTTATCTCCAGTTAATGAGCAGTTCTTC. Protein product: CASSLSPVNEQFF.

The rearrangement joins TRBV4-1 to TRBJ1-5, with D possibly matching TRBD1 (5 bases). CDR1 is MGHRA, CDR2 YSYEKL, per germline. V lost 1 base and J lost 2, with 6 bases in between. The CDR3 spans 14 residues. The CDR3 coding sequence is TGCGCCAGCAGCCAAGTAGGGGGCAATCAGCCCCAGCATTTT. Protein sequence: CASSQVGGNQPQHF.